This T cell receptor beta chain was recovered during a study of blood T cells in healthy people across ages. A second PCR, run for roughly 7 to 11 cycles, used a sample-barcoded 5' primer plus a J-beta primer mix. TCRdb re-analysed the 5' RACE reads in MiXCR, keeping a single row per CDR3 protein. The data show 1.5 million to 2 million distinct CDR3 sequences, 28% seen once. Germline V gene data show CDR1 as DFQATT and CDR2 as SNEGSKA (reference sequence). CDR3 length: 14 residues. Trimming left V 1 base short and J 0 bases short, with 10 bases between. No fewer than 7 million PBMCs went into each sample.

Sequencing used blood. This TCR derives from a woman in her twenties or thirties in good health. V usage is TRBV20-1 and J usage is TRBJ2-7, with a tentative D call TRBD2 (6 bases). The CDR3 here is CSARAGGSSYEQYF. In DNA, the CDR3 is TGCAGTGCTAGAGCCGGAGGGAGCTCCTACGAGCAGTACTTC.